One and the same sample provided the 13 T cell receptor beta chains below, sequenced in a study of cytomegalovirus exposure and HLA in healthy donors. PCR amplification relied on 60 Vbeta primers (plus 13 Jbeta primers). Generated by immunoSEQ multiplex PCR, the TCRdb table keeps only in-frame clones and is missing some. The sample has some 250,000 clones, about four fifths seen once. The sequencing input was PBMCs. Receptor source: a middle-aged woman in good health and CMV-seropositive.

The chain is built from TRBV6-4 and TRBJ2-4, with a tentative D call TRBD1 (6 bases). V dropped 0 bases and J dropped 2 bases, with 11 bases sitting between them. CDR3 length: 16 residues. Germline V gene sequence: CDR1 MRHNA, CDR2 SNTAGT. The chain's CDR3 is CASSDSTGSTKNIQYF. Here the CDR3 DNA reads TGTGCCAGCAGTGACTCAACAGGGAGTACCAAAAACATTCAGTACTTC.

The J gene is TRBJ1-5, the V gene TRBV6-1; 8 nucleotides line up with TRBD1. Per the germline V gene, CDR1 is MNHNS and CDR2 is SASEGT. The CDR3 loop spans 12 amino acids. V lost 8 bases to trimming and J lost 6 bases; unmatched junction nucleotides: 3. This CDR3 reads CASRTGTQPQHF. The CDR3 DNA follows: TGTGCCAGCCGGACAGGGACTCAGCCCCAGCATTTT.

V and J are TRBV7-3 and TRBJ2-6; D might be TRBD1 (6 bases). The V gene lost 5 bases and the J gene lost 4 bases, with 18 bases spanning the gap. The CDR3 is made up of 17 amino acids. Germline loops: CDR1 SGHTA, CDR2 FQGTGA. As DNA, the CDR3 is TGTGCCAGCAGCCCCAGGGGCAGGTCTGAGGGGGCCAACGTCCTGACTTTC. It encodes CASSPRGRSEGANVLTF.

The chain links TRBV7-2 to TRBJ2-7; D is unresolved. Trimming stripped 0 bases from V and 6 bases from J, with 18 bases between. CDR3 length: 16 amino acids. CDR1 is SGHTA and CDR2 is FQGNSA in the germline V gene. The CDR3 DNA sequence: TGTGCCAGCAGCTTAGCGTCGGGTACCCTCTCCCCCGAGCAGTACTTC. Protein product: CASSLASGTLSPEQYF. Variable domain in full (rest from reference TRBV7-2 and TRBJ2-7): GAGVSQSPSNKVTEKGKDVELRCDPISGHTALYWYRQSLGQGLEFLIYFQGNSAPDKSGLPSDRFSAERTGGSVSTLTIQRTQQEDSAVYLCASSLASGTLSPEQYFGPGTRLTVT.

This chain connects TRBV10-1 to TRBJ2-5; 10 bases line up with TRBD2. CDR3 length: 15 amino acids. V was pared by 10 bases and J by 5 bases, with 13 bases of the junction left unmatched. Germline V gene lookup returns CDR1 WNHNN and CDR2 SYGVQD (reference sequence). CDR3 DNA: TGCGCCATTCTATTCCTAGCGGGAGATGAGGAGACCCAGTACTTC. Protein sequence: CAILFLAGDEETQYF.

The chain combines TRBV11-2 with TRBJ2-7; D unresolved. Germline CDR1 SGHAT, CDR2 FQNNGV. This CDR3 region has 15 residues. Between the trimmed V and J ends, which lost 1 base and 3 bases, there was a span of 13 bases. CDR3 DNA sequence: TGTGCCAGCAGCTTAGTTCGGGTAACCTTCTACGAGCAGTACTTC. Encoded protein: CASSLVRVTFYEQYF.

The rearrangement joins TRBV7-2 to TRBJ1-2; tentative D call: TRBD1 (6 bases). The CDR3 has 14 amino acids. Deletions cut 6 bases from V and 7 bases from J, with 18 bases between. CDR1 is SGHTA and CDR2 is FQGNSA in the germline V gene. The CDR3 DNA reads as TGTGCCAGCAGACCTCAGGCTGGGGGCTCTGGCTACACCTTC. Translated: CASRPQAGGSGYTF.

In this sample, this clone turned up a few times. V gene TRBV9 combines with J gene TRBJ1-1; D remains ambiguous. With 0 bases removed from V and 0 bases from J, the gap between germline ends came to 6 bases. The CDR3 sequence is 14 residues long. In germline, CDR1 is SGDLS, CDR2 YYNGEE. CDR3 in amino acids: CASSVVVLNTEAFF. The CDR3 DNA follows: TGTGCCAGCAGCGTAGTCGTCCTGAACACTGAAGCTTTCTTT.

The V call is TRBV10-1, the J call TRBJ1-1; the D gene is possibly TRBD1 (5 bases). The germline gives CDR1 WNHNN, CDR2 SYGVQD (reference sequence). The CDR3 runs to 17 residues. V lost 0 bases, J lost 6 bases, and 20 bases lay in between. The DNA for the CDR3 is TGCGCCAGCAGTGAGTCGACTCGGGCAGGGAAGTTGGCTGAAGCTTTCTTT. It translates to CASSESTRAGKLAEAFF.

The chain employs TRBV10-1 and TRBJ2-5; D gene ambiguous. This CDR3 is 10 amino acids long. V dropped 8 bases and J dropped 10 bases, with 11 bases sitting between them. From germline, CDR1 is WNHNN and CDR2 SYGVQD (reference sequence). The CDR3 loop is CASGSLSQYF. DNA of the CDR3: TGCGCCAGCGGTTCTCTTAGCCAGTACTTC.

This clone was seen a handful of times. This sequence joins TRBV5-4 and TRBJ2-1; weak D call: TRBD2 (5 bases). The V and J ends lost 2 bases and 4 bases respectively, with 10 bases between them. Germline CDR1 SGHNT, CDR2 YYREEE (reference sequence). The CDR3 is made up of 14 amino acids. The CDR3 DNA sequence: TGTGCCAGCAGCTTAGACCTAGCTTACAATGAGCAGTTCTTC. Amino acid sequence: CASSLDLAYNEQFF.

CDR3 amino acids: CASSSGQGVGTEAFF. CDR3 in DNA: TGTGCCAGCAGCTCCGGACAGGGGGTTGGGACTGAAGCTTTCTTT. V is TRBV7-9 and J is TRBJ1-1, with 10 bases matching TRBD1. The germline V gene has CDR1 SEHNR and CDR2 FQNEAQ (reference sequence). CDR3 size: 15 residues. With 4 bases clipped from V and 5 bases from J, the junction kept 7 bases outside the gene matches.

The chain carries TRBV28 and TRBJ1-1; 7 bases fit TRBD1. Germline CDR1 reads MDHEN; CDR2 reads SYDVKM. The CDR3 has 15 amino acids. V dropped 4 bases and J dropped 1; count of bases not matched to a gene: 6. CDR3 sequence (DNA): TGTGCCAGCAGTTCCAAGGGGGCAGGGAACACTGAAGCTTTCTTT. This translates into CASSSKGAGNTEAFF.